These T cell receptor beta chains were read from a single sample in a study of blood T cell repertoires in COVID-19. Using immunoSEQ multiplex PCR, the repertoire was profiled, and TCRdb retains in-frame clones only, with some absent. The repertoire consists of 170,000 or so clones, with just over 85% occurring once and the leading ten covering around 8.6%. The specimen sequenced was peripheral blood. The receptor source for this set is a man aged 50 to 59 with active or convalescent COVID-19. Each CDR3 is given with its conserved first and last residue. Each record gives: V gene, D gene, J gene, clone size, CDR3 protein, CDR3 DNA. D genes are given only for firm matches. Some rows have no size entry. The others give once, few or many, or a class for an expanded clone.

v_gene: TRBV4-3; d_gene: -; j_gene: TRBJ2-1; abundance: once; CDR3aa: CASSQDVGGEQFF; CDR3nt: TGCGCCAGCAGCCAAGATGTGGGGGGTGAGCAGTTCTTC
v_gene: TRBV18; d_gene: -; j_gene: TRBJ2-3; abundance: -; CDR3aa: CASSLPGLDTQYF; CDR3nt: TGTGCCAGCTCACTCCCAGGCTTGGATACGCAGTATTTT
v_gene: TRBV28; d_gene: -; j_gene: TRBJ1-2; abundance: -; CDR3aa: CASSIRQITNYGYTF; CDR3nt: TGTGCCAGCAGTATCAGACAGATAACTAACTATGGCTACACCTTC
v_gene: TRBV12-3/TRBV12-4; d_gene: TRBD1; j_gene: TRBJ2-5; abundance: -; CDR3aa: CASGQGGKTQYF; CDR3nt: TGTGCCAGCGGACAGGGCGGAAAGACCCAGTACTTC
v_gene: TRBV19; d_gene: -; j_gene: TRBJ2-1; abundance: -; CDR3aa: CASSLQNLPYNEQFF; CDR3nt: TGTGCCAGTAGTTTACAAAACCTTCCTTACAATGAGCAGTTCTTC
v_gene: TRBV29-1; d_gene: TRBD2; j_gene: TRBJ2-7; abundance: -; CDR3aa: CSVTTSEISYEQYF; CDR3nt: TGCAGCGTTACTACTAGCGAAATCTCCTACGAGCAGTACTTC
v_gene: TRBV2; d_gene: -; j_gene: TRBJ2-5; abundance: once; CDR3aa: CASGGDLQETQYF; CDR3nt: TGTGCCAGCGGTGGGGACTTGCAAGAGACCCAGTACTTC
v_gene: TRBV19; d_gene: -; j_gene: TRBJ1-4; abundance: -; CDR3aa: CASSIPVLNEKLFF; CDR3nt: TGTGCCAGTAGTATCCCAGTACTAAATGAAAAACTGTTTTTT
v_gene: TRBV6-5; d_gene: -; j_gene: TRBJ1-5; abundance: -; CDR3aa: CASRPQGSSQPQHF; CDR3nt: TGTGCCAGCAGACCTCAGGGGTCAAGTCAGCCCCAGCATTTT
v_gene: TRBV7-2; d_gene: -; j_gene: TRBJ1-1; abundance: -; CDR3aa: CASSWKGGPNTEAFF; CDR3nt: TGTGCCAGCAGCTGGAAAGGAGGACCGAACACTGAAGCTTTCTTT
v_gene: TRBV2; d_gene: -; j_gene: TRBJ2-7; abundance: -; CDR3aa: CASSEESPGEQYF; CDR3nt: TGTGCCAGCAGTGAAGAGTCCCCCGGCGAGCAGTACTTC
v_gene: TRBV21-1; d_gene: -; j_gene: TRBJ1-5; abundance: -; CDR3aa: CASSTPGTASEPQHF; CDR3nt: TGTGCCAGCAGCACGCCAGGGACAGCTAGTGAGCCCCAGCATTTT
v_gene: TRBV19; d_gene: -; j_gene: TRBJ2-1; abundance: -; CDR3aa: CASSVLLGANVEQFF; CDR3nt: TGTGCCAGTAGTGTCCTACTAGGAGCTAATGTTGAGCAGTTCTTC
v_gene: TRBV6-5; d_gene: -; j_gene: TRBJ2-3; abundance: -; CDR3aa: CASSSGLLNPTDTQYF; CDR3nt: TGTGCCAGCAGTTCGGGACTCCTGAACCCCACAGATACGCAGTATTTT
v_gene: TRBV6-2/TRBV6-3; d_gene: -; j_gene: TRBJ2-2; abundance: -; CDR3aa: CASSGGSLETGELFF; CDR3nt: TGTGCCAGCAGCGGCGGAAGTCTCGAGACCGGGGAGCTGTTTTTT
v_gene: TRBV19; d_gene: -; j_gene: TRBJ2-5; abundance: -; CDR3aa: CASSRLAQGQETQYF; CDR3nt: TGTGCCAGTAGTAGGCTGGCGCAGGGTCAGGAGACCCAGTACTTC
v_gene: TRBV28; d_gene: -; j_gene: TRBJ1-5; abundance: -; CDR3aa: CASSPIQGRQPQHF; CDR3nt: TGTGCCAGCAGTCCGATACAGGGTAGGCAGCCCCAGCATTTT
v_gene: TRBV29-1; d_gene: -; j_gene: TRBJ1-2; abundance: -; CDR3aa: CSVVLDSANYGYTF; CDR3nt: TGCAGCGTTGTTCTTGACAGCGCTAACTATGGCTACACCTTC
v_gene: TRBV18; d_gene: -; j_gene: TRBJ1-2; abundance: -; CDR3aa: CASSPLLSGDGYTF; CDR3nt: TGTGCCAGCTCACCATTATTATCAGGGGATGGCTACACCTTC
v_gene: TRBV5-4; d_gene: TRBD2; j_gene: TRBJ2-1; abundance: -; CDR3aa: CASSLSALAGVNEQFF; CDR3nt: TGTGCCAGCAGCTTGAGCGCACTAGCGGGAGTCAATGAGCAGTTCTTC
v_gene: TRBV19; d_gene: TRBD1; j_gene: TRBJ2-7; abundance: -; CDR3aa: CASSGDRGAYEQYF; CDR3nt: TGTGCCAGTAGTGGGGACAGGGGGGCCTACGAGCAGTACTTC
v_gene: TRBV5-4; d_gene: -; j_gene: TRBJ1-2; abundance: -; CDR3aa: CASSLEHDGYTF; CDR3nt: TGTGCCAGCAGCTTGGAACACGATGGCTACACCTTC
v_gene: TRBV9; d_gene: -; j_gene: TRBJ2-5; abundance: -; CDR3aa: CASSVSEGRETQYF; CDR3nt: TGTGCCAGCAGCGTAAGTGAGGGTCGGGAGACCCAGTACTTC